A single sample is the source of the 5 T cell receptor beta chains below, sequenced in a study of T cell repertoires in cytomegalovirus infection. TCRdb ran MiXCR on the reads and lists one entry per CDR3 protein. The profile shows 350,000 to 400,000 distinct CDR3 sequences, about 35% of them singletons. No antigens are known for them. Sample: cultured PBMCs, taken from culture after CMV antigen stimulation. Receptors originate from a human donor in good health (CMV status not recorded). Some clones in this sample may be carry-over from other donors' samples.

This sequence joins TRBV24-1 and TRBJ2-3; 7 bases agree with TRBD2. This CDR3 spans 17 amino acids. The V and J ends lost 2 bases and 2 bases, in that order; junction bases with no gene match: 9. Germline V lookup: CDR1 KGHDR, CDR2 SFDVKD. The CDR3 nucleotides are TGTGCCACCAGTGATTGGGGATTAGCGGGCCTCACAGATACGCAGTATTTT. This translates into CATSDWGLAGLTDTQYF.

The table lists this clonotype with a few counts. The rearrangement joins TRBV7-9 to TRBJ2-3; D may be TRBD1 or TRBD2 (6 bases each). The CDR3 loop spans 17 amino acids. The germline V gene has CDR1 SEHNR and CDR2 FQNEAQ (reference sequence). The germline V and J ends were trimmed by 1 base and 3 bases, with 17 bases remaining between them. The DNA of the CDR3 is TGTGCCAGCAGCTTAGGGGACTCGGGGGCCGCTACAGATACGCAGTATTTT. Translation gives CASSLGDSGAATDTQYF.

This chain connects TRBV9 to TRBJ1-2; no reliable D call. The CDR3 is 13 residues long. V lost 4 bases and J 8 bases, leaving 15 bases between the germline ends. The germline V gene has CDR1 SGDLS and CDR2 YYNGEE. CDR3 amino acids: CASSPGGGSGYTF. The CDR3 bases are TGTGCCAGCAGCCCTGGCGGAGGGTCGGGCTACACCTTC.

This clonotype was detected only a few times. The chain employs TRBV6-2 or TRBV6-3 and TRBJ2-1; possibly TRBD2 for D (5 bases). The V end was cut by 1 base, the J end by 6 bases, with 19 bases between. This CDR3 comprises 17 residues. Per germline, CDR1 MNHEY and CDR2 SVGEGT. The CDR3 DNA reads as TGTGCCAGCAGTTACTTCGGGGTTGGGCTAGGCGCCAATGAGCAGTTCTTC. As protein: CASSYFGVGLGANEQFF.

V usage is TRBV7-3 and J usage is TRBJ2-3; 12 bases fit TRBD2. The CDR3 contains 17 residues. V shed 5 bases, J shed 2 bases, and the junction held 8 bases outside the gene matches. The germline V gene has CDR1 SGHTA and CDR2 FQGTGA. The CDR3 loop reads CASSPFPSGRATDTQYF. CDR3 DNA sequence: TGTGCCAGCAGCCCGTTTCCTAGCGGGAGGGCCACAGATACGCAGTATTTT. The entire variable domain, with the rest obtained from reference TRBV7-3 and TRBJ2-3, is as follows: GAGVSQTPSNKVTEKGKYVELRCDPISGHTALYWYRQSLGQGPEFLIYFQGTGAADDSGLPNDRFFAVRPEGSVSTLKIQRTERGDSAVYLCASSPFPSGRATDTQYFGPGTRLTVL.